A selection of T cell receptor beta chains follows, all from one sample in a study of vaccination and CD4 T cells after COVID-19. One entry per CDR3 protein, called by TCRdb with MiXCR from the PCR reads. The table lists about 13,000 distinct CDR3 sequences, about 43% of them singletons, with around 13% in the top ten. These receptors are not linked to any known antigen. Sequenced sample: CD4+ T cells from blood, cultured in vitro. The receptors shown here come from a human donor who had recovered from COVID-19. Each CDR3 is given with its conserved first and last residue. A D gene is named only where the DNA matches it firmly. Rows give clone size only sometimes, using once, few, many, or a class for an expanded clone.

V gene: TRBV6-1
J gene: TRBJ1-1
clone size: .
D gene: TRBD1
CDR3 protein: CASSPGQLNTEAFF
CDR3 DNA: TGTGCCAGCAGCCCGGGACAGCTGAACACTGAAGCTTTCTTT

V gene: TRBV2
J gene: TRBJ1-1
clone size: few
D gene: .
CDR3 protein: CASSQAVTEAFF
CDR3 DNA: TGTGCCAGCTCCCAGGCAGTCACTGAAGCTTTCTTT

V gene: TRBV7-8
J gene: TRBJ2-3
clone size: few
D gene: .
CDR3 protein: CASSLVGSATDTQYF
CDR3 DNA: TGTGCCAGCAGCTTAGTAGGGTCGGCCACAGATACGCAGTATTTT

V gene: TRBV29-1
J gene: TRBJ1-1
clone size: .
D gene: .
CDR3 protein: CSVPQGLSAFF
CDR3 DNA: TGCAGCGTTCCACAGGGACTATCCGCTTTCTTT

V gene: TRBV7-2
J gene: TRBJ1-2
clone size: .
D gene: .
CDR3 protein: CASSLNYGYTF
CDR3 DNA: TGTGCCAGCAGCCTTAACTATGGCTACACCTTC

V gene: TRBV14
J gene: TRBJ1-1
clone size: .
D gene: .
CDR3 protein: CASSLQGWTEAFF
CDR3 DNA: TGTGCCAGCAGCCTCCAGGGGTGGACTGAAGCTTTCTTT

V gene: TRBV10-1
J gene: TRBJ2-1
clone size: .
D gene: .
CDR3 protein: CASSTGAYNEQFF
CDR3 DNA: TGCGCCAGCAGCACGGGGGCCTACAATGAGCAGTTCTTC

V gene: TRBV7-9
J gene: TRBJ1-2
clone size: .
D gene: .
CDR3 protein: CASSFGTGNGYTF
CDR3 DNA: TGTGCCAGCAGCTTCGGCACAGGGAATGGCTACACCTTC

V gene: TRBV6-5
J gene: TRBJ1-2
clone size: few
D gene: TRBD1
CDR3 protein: CASSSLDRGAYGYTF
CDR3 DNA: TGTGCCAGCAGTTCCTTGGACAGGGGTGCCTATGGCTACACCTTC

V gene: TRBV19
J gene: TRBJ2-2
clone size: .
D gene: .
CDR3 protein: CASSTGVNTGELFF
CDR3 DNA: TGTGCCAGTAGTACAGGGGTGAACACCGGGGAGCTGTTTTTT

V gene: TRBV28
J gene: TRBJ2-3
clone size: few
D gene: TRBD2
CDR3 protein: CASRLAGLEDTQYF
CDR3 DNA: TGTGCTAGCAGACTAGCGGGATTGGAGGATACGCAGTATTTT

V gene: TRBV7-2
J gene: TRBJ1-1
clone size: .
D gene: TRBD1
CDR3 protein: CASSLAGDSEAFF
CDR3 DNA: TGTGCCAGCAGCTTAGCCGGGGACAGCGAAGCTTTCTTT

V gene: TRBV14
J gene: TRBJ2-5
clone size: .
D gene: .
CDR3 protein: CASSQDRAEETQYF
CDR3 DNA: TGTGCCAGCAGCCAAGACAGGGCTGAAGAGACCCAGTACTTC

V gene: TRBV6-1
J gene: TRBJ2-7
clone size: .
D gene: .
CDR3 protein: CASSEVHYEQYF
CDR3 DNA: TGTGCCAGCAGTGAAGTCCACTACGAGCAGTACTTC

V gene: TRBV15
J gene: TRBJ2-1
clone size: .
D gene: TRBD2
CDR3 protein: CATSRSIAGAVGDEQFF
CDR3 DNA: TGTGCCACCAGCAGATCAATAGCGGGAGCCGTCGGGGATGAGCAGTTCTTC

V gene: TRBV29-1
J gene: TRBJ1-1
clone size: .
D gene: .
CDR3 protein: CSVSSSQNTEAFF
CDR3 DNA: TGCAGCGTTTCCTCTTCCCAGAACACTGAAGCTTTCTTT

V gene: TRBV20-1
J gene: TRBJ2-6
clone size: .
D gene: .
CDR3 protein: CSASTVSSGANVLTF
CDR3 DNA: TGCAGTGCCTCGACGGTGAGCTCTGGGGCCAACGTCCTGACTTTC

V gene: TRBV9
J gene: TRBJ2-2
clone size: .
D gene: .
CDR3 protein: CASSSAISNTGELFF
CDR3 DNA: TGTGCCAGCAGCTCCGCAATTAGCAACACCGGGGAGCTGTTTTTT

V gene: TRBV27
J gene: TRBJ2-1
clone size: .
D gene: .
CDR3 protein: CASSGRFYNEQFF
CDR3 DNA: TGTGCCAGCAGCGGAAGGTTCTACAATGAGCAGTTCTTC

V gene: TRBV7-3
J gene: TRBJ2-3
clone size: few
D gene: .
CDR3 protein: CASSLRRDGDTQYF
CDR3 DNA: TGTGCCAGCAGCTTAAGGAGGGATGGGGATACGCAGTATTTT

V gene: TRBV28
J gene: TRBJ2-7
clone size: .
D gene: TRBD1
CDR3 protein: CASSFPGQGAYEQYF
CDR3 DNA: TGTGCCAGCAGTTTCCCGGGACAGGGGGCTTACGAGCAGTACTTC

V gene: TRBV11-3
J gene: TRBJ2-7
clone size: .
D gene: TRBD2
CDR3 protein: CASSNVYSGENEQYF
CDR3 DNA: TGTGCCAGCAGCAACGTATACAGCGGGGAAAACGAGCAGTACTTC

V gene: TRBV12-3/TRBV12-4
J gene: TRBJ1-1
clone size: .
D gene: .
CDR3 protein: CASSLRQKGEAFF
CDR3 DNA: TGTGCCAGCAGTTTACGACAGAAAGGTGAAGCTTTCTTT

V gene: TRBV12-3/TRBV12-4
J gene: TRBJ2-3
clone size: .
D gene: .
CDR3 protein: CASTPARAADTQYF
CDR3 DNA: TGTGCCAGCACCCCTGCGAGGGCGGCAGATACGCAGTATTTT

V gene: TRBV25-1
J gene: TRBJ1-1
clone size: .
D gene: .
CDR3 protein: CASSEFNLGEGTEAFF
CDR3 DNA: TGTGCCAGCAGTGAATTTAACTTGGGGGAGGGCACTGAAGCTTTCTTT

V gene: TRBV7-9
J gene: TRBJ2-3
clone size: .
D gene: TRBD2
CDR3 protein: CASSLGDYGVTDTQYF
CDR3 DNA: TGTGCCAGCAGCTTGGGGGACTATGGGGTCACAGATACGCAGTATTTT

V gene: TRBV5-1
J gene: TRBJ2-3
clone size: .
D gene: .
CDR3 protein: CASSRRLSTDTQYF
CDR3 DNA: TGCGCCAGCTCGCGACGGCTGAGCACAGATACGCAGTATTTT